Listed below are T cell receptor beta chains from one sample, sequenced in a study of shared clonotypes between healthy human individuals. Clones were read by immunoSEQ multiplex PCR, and TCRdb kept only the in-frame ones, dropping some. The top ten hold 0.13% to 0.15% of the sample, which has 2.5 million or so clones, over 85% seen once. Sequencing input: naive CD4+ T cells sorted from blood. The origin of the receptors is a man aged 18 to 30 in good health. Each CDR3 is given with its conserved first and last residue. The D gene is left open where the match is weak. Clone size is given for some rows only: seen once, a few or many times, or a class if the clone is expanded.

>NA|TRBV12-2|TRBJ2-1|NA
CARTTGKGALYNEQFF
TGTGCAAGGACCACGGGGAAGGGAGCGCTATACAATGAGCAGTTCTTC
>NA|TRBV5-4|TRBJ2-7|NA
CASSLNRDYEQYF
TGTGCCAGCAGCTTGAACAGGGACTACGAGCAGTACTTC
>TRBD1|TRBV11-2|TRBJ1-1|NA
CASSLVRSQGATTEAFF
TGTGCCAGCAGCTTGGTGCGGTCACAGGGGGCGACGACTGAAGCTTTCTTT
>TRBD1|TRBV28|TRBJ1-2|NA
CASSSSGGLKYGYTF
TGTGCCAGCAGTAGTTCAGGGGGTTTAAAGTATGGCTACACCTTC
>NA|TRBV7-2|TRBJ2-3|NA
CASSLRLSTDTQYF
TGTGCCAGCAGCTTACGGCTTAGCACAGATACGCAGTATTTT
>TRBD1|TRBV7-2|TRBJ2-7|NA
CASSLLPAGTGYEQYF
TGTGCCAGCAGCTTACTCCCCGCGGGGACAGGCTACGAGCAGTACTTC
>TRBD1|TRBV6-6|TRBJ2-2|NA
CASSADRAGELFF
TGTGCCAGCAGCGCCGACAGGGCCGGGGAGCTGTTTTTT
>NA|TRBV7-2|TRBJ1-5|NA
CASSLAPGGHQPQHF
TGTGCCAGCAGCTTAGCGCCCGGTGGCCATCAGCCCCAGCATTTT
>NA|TRBV6-1|TRBJ2-2|NA
CASTSGDGGELFF
TGTGCCAGTACGTCAGGGGATGGCGGGGAGCTGTTTTTT
>NA|TRBV25-1|TRBJ1-1|NA
CASSGPGPSGEAFF
TGTGCCAGCAGTGGCCCGGGGCCCAGCGGTGAAGCTTTCTTT
>TRBD1|TRBV5-1|TRBJ1-4|NA
CASSLVGTGAEKLFF
TGCGCCAGCAGCTTGGTAGGGACAGGGGCCGAAAAACTGTTTTTT
>NA|TRBV7-2|TRBJ1-1|NA
CASSLGMNTEAFF
TGTGCCAGCAGCTTAGGTATGAACACTGAAGCTTTCTTT
>NA|TRBV7-9|TRBJ1-2|NA
CASSLGQGGGYTF
TGTGCCAGCAGCTTAGGACAAGGGGGAGGCTACACCTTC
>TRBD1|TRBV2|TRBJ1-2|NA
CASSRQGTGSNYGYTF
TGTGCCAGCAGCCGACAGGGGACCGGATCTAACTATGGCTACACCTTC
>TRBD1|TRBV28|TRBJ1-3|NA
CASRQGTSGNTIYF
TGTGCCTCCCGACAGGGGACGTCTGGAAACACCATATATTTT
>TRBD2|TRBV10-3|TRBJ2-5|NA
CAISERGVPGGTQYF
TGTGCCATCAGTGAGCGGGGAGTGCCGGGGGGGACCCAGTACTTC
>NA|TRBV5-1|TRBJ2-3|NA
CASRVGGPSEDTQYF
TGCGCCAGCAGGGTAGGGGGTCCCTCGGAGGATACGCAGTATTTT
>TRBD2|TRBV30|TRBJ2-3|NA
CAWSPGRVDTQYF
TGTGCCTGGAGTCCAGGGAGGGTGGATACGCAGTATTTT
>NA|TRBV9|TRBJ2-2|NA
CASSVDPAGTGELFF
TGTGCCAGCAGCGTAGATCCAGCTGGCACCGGGGAGCTGTTTTTT
>NA|TRBV19|TRBJ1-5|NA
CASSIGGPVSNQPQHF
TGTGCCAGTAGTATTGGGGGGCCGGTCAGCAATCAGCCCCAGCATTTT
>NA|TRBV29-1|TRBJ2-7|NA
CSVRPGPDEQYF
TGCAGCGTCCGGCCAGGCCCTGACGAGCAGTACTTC
>NA|TRBV5-1|TRBJ2-3|NA
CASSRGVDTQYF
TGCGCCAGCAGCCGCGGGGTAGATACGCAGTATTTT
>TRBD1|TRBV11-2|TRBJ1-6|once
CASSLFGGQSNSPLHF
TGTGCCAGCAGCTTGTTTGGGGGACAGTCTAATTCACCCCTCCACTTT
>TRBD1|TRBV7-2|TRBJ2-7|NA
CASSYDRATFNEQYF
TGTGCCAGCAGCTACGACAGGGCTACCTTTAACGAGCAGTACTTC
>TRBD2|TRBV18|TRBJ2-3|NA
CASSPPGLAGTDTQYF
TGTGCCAGCTCACCACCCGGTCTAGCGGGCACAGATACGCAGTATTTT
>TRBD1|TRBV19|TRBJ2-1|once
CASSGSLGSTGGKEQFF
TGTGCCAGTAGTGGGAGTTTAGGTTCTACAGGGGGCAAAGAGCAGTTCTTC
>NA|TRBV18|TRBJ1-5|few
CASSPSGFSNQPQHF
TGTGCCAGCTCACCAAGCGGGTTTAGCAATCAGCCCCAGCATTTT
>NA|TRBV4-1|TRBJ2-5|NA
CASSLYSGKETQYF
TGCGCCAGCAGCCTCTATAGCGGAAAAGAGACCCAGTACTTC
>NA|TRBV6-5|TRBJ1-1|NA
CASSPREPNTEAFF
TGTGCCAGCAGTCCCAGGGAGCCGAACACTGAAGCTTTCTTT
>NA|TRBV7-2|TRBJ2-6|once
CASSLSFDSGANVLTF
TGTGCCAGCAGCTTGAGTTTCGACTCTGGGGCCAACGTCCTGACTTTC
>NA|TRBV30|TRBJ2-1|NA
CAWRGGHNNEQFF
TGTGCCTGGAGAGGGGGGCACAACAATGAGCAGTTCTTC
>NA|TRBV2|TRBJ2-1|NA
CASTDRSYNEQFF
TGTGCCAGCACGGACCGCTCCTACAATGAGCAGTTCTTC
>TRBD1|TRBV7-8|TRBJ2-7|NA
CASSPRDSSYEQYF
TGTGCCAGCAGCCCCCGGGACAGCTCCTACGAGCAGTACTTC
>TRBD1|TRBV29-1|TRBJ1-2|NA
CSADRGIGYGYTF
TGCAGCGCTGACAGGGGGATAGGCTATGGCTACACCTTC
>NA|TRBV11-3|TRBJ1-6|NA
CASSLDQLSPLHF
TGTGCCAGCAGCTTAGATCAACTATCACCCCTCCACTTT
>NA|TRBV6-1|TRBJ1-5|NA
CASSKQDSNQPQHF
TGTGCCAGCAGTAAACAGGATAGCAATCAGCCCCAGCATTTT
>NA|TRBV5-5|TRBJ1-5|NA
CASSLVTSNQPQHF
TGTGCCAGCAGCTTGGTGACCAGCAATCAGCCCCAGCATTTT
>TRBD2|TRBV7-2|TRBJ2-1|NA
CASSPPPAGGKDEQFF
TGTGCCAGCAGCCCTCCTCCCGCGGGAGGTAAGGATGAGCAGTTCTTC